The T cell receptor beta chain described here comes from a study of blood T cell repertoires in COVID-19. Overall study: The United States, Italy and Spain provided the acute and convalescent COVID-19 samples. The cDNA or gDNA used as material had been derived from T cells, B-cell-depleted T cells, or PBMCs.

CDR3 length equals 14 residues. V gave up 7 bases and J gave up 3 bases; unmatched junction bases: 5. In germline, CDR1 is SNHLY, CDR2 FYNNEI. Authors' processing steps: The authors estimated nucleated cell counts from reference gene primer amplification. TCRdb keeps only in-frame clones here, not all; method: immunoSEQ multiplex PCR. D and trimming come from the DNA, and the V and J calls and clone size come from that table. The sample has 250,000 or so clones, about four fifths seen once. Sequenced sample: peripheral blood. This TCR came from a man aged 25-45 years who had recovered from COVID-19. This chain joins TRBV2 and TRBJ1-3; 8 bases fit TRBD1. CDR3 loop: CASKEGTGGNTIYF. The CDR3 region has the DNA TGTGCCAGCAAAGAGGGGACAGGTGGAAACACCATATATTTT.